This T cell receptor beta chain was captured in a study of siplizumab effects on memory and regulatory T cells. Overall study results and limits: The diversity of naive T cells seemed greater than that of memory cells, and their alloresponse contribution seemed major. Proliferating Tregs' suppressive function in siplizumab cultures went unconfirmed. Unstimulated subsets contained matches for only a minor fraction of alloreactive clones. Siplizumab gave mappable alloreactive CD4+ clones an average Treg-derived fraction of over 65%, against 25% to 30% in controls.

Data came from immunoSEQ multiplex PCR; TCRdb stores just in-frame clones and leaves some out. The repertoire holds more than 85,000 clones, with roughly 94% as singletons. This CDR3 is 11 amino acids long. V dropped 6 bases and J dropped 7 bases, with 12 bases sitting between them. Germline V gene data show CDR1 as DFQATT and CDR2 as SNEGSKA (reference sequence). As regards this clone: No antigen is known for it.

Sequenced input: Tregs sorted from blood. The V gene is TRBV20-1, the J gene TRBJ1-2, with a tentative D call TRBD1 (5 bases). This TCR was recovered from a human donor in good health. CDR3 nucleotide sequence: TGCAGTGCCCAGAAGGGGTTTGGCTACACCTTC. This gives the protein CSAQKGFGYTF.